This TCR beta chain was profiled in a study of T cell repertoires in cytomegalovirus infection (dated by TCRdb to the late 2010s). With regard to the full study: Donor HLA type was relevant to the analysis, as public TCR beta signatures indicated carriage of CMV infection together with the matching HLA type.

Of note for this clonotype: There is no known antigen for this receptor. Relative to the germline gene, one junction end is altered; a read error may explain this.

The research as a whole found: In the ex vivo response, HLA-C-restricted CMV-specific TCR beta clonotypes were dominant, and in two of eight donors the single most frequent clonotype came from this HLA-C-restricted group. Cumulative frequency of public TCR beta family members discriminated carriers of CMV infection plus the relevant HLA type in this cohort and an independent approximately 400-donor cohort.

Sequencing was performed on an Illumina HiSeq 1500. TCRdb took the public reads, trimmed them with fastp at Q25, ran MiXCR for clone calling and kept in-frame beta chains. Identical CDR3 protein sequences are pooled into one entry, listed with their most common genes and DNA. The sample table shows about 150,000 distinct CDR3 sequences, and roughly a quarter are seen once. The leading ten clones occupy approximately 11% of the sample. The CDR1 and CDR2 encoded by the germline V gene are SQVTM and ANQGSEA. Measured from the cysteine to the phenylalanine, the CDR3 is 11 residues long. Only CDR3 DNA is held: 33 bases, read in frame from base 1.

This receptor chain uses TRBV29-1 and TRBJ1-2; 8 bases in the junction line up with TRBD1. The TCR comes from a human donor in good health (CMV status not recorded). Some clones in this sample may be carry-over from other donors' samples. Input material: PBMCs. This receptor has the CDR3 CSVDPPGQAIF. The DNA sequence is as follows: TGCAGCGTTGACCCGCCGGGACAGGCCATCTTC.